Listed below are T cell receptor beta chains from one sample, sequenced in a study of Ad26.COV2.S vaccination and SARS-CoV-2 variants. The repertoire was sequenced with immunoSEQ multiplex PCR; TCRdb's copy has only in-frame clones and lacks some. The sample lists around 450,000 clones; 85% to 90% were seen once. The starting material was peripheral blood, obtained in a trial of Ad26.COV2.S vaccine versus placebo. The receptors originated from a person between 18 and 60 years old who received the Ad26.COV2.S COVID-19 vaccine or a placebo. The CDR3 runs from the conserved cysteine through the conserved F or W. A D gene is named only where the DNA matches it firmly. Expanded clones get a size class; other rows say once, few or many, or leave the size out.

clone size,D gene,J gene,V gene,CDR3 DNA,CDR3 protein
-,-,TRBJ1-1,TRBV14,TGTGCCAGCAGCCAAGAGGCACGGACAGTGAACACTGAAGCTTTCTTT,CASSQEARTVNTEAFF
-,TRBD1,TRBJ2-3,TRBV5-8,TGTGCCAGCAGCCCAGACAGGGGAAGGGTGGCGGATACGCAGTATTTT,CASSPDRGRVADTQYF
-,-,TRBJ1-2,TRBV19,TGTGCCAGTAGTATTACAGGATCCCATGGCTACACCTTC,CASSITGSHGYTF
-,TRBD2,TRBJ2-2,TRBV5-1,TGCGCCAGCAGGCCGCTAGCGGGTAACACCGGGGAGCTGTTTTTT,CASRPLAGNTGELFF
-,-,TRBJ2-5,TRBV5-1,TGCGCCAGCAGCTTGGCAGGGACGAGTGAAGAGACCCAGTACTTC,CASSLAGTSEETQYF
few,-,TRBJ1-1,TRBV14,TGTGCCAGCAGCCAAGATCCGTCCCCGAACACTGAAGCTTTCTTT,CASSQDPSPNTEAFF
few,TRBD1,TRBJ1-2,TRBV3-1/TRBV3-2,TGTGCCAGCAGCCAAGCCGGGACAGGGAATTCCTTC,CASSQAGTGNSF
-,-,TRBJ1-6,TRBV9,TGTGCCAGCGCCGAAATGGATTCACCCCTCCACTTT,CASAEMDSPLHF
-,TRBD1,TRBJ2-1,TRBV19,TGTGCCAGTAGTATCCTCCCTGGACAGGGTAACGATGAGCAGTTCTTC,CASSILPGQGNDEQFF
-,-,TRBJ2-7,TRBV7-8,TGTGCCAGCAGCGCCGGGACACCCACCTACGAGCAGTACTTC,CASSAGTPTYEQYF
-,-,TRBJ1-1,TRBV19,TGTGCCAGTAGTATAGCCGGATCGAACACTGAAGCTTTCTTT,CASSIAGSNTEAFF
-,-,TRBJ1-4,TRBV2,TGTGCCAGCAGGGGATCCTGGGCAACTAATGAAAAACTGTTTTTT,CASRGSWATNEKLFF
-,-,TRBJ1-6,TRBV13,TGTGCCAGCAGCTTAGGACTGGCAGCCAATTCACCCCTCCACTTT,CASSLGLAANSPLHF
-,-,TRBJ2-5,TRBV3-1/TRBV3-2,TGTGCCAGCAGCCAAGGGGGGGACAGTTGGGAGACCCAGTACTTC,CASSQGGDSWETQYF
few,TRBD1,TRBJ1-5,TRBV4-2,TGTGCCAGCAGCCTGAGGAGACAGGGCGATGATCAGCCCCAGCATTTT,CASSLRRQGDDQPQHF
-,TRBD2,TRBJ2-1,TRBV24-1,TGTGCCACCCAACCTTCTGGACTAGTCCTCGACAATGAGCAGTTCTTC,CATQPSGLVLDNEQFF
once,-,TRBJ2-5,TRBV28,TGTGCCAGCAGCCAACTTACAGGTGGGCGAGAGACCCAGTACTTC,CASSQLTGGRETQYF
-,TRBD1,TRBJ1-5,TRBV7-9,TGTGCCAGCAGCGGCCCGGGACAGGGGCGCCAGCCCCAGCATTTT,CASSGPGQGRQPQHF
once,-,TRBJ2-1,TRBV7-6,TGTGCCAGCAGCCCACCCGGAGGGGGAGCCTACAATGAGCAGTTCTTC,CASSPPGGGAYNEQFF
-,-,TRBJ1-6,TRBV19,TGTGCCAGTAGGGTATCAGGGGCATCGGATTCACCCCTCCACTTT,CASRVSGASDSPLHF